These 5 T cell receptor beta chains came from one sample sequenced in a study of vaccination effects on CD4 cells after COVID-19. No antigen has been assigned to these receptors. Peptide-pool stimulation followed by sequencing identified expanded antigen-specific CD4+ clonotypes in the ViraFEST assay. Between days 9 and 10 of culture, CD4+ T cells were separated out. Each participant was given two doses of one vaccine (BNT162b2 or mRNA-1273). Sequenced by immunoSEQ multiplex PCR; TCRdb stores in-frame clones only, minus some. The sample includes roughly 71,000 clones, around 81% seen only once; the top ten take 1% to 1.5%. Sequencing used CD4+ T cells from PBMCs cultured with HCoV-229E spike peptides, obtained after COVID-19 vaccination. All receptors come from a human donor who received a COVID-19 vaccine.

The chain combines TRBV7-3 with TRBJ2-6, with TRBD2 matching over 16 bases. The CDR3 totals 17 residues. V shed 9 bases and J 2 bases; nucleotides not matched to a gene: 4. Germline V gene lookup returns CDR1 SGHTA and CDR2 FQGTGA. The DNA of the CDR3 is TGTGCCAGTGGGACTAGCGGGGGGGCAACTGGGGCCAACGTCCTGACTTTC. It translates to CASGTSGGATGANVLTF. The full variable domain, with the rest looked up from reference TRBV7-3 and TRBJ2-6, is GAGVSQTPSNKVTEKGKYVELRCDPISGHTALYWYRQSLGQGPEFLIYFQGTGAADDSGLPNDRFFAVRPEGSVSTLKIQRTERGDSAVYLCASGTSGGATGANVLTFGAGSRLTVL.

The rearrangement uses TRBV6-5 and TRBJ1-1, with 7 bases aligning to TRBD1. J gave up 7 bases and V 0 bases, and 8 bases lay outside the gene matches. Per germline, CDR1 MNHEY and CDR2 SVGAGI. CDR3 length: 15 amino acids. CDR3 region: CASSYSGQVKNEAFF. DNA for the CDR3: TGTGCCAGCAGTTACTCAGGACAGGTGAAAAATGAAGCTTTCTTT.

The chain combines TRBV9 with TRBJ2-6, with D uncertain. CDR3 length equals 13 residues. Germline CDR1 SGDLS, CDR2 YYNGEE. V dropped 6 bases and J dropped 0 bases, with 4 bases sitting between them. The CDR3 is CASKGSGANVLTF. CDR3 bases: TGTGCCAGCAAGGGCTCTGGGGCCAACGTCCTGACTTTC.

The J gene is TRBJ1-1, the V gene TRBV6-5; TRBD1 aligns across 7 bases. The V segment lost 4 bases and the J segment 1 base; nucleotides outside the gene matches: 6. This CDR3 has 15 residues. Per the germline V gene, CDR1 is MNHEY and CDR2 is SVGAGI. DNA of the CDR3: TGTGCCAGCAGTTCATTCCGGGACAGGAACACTGAAGCTTTCTTT. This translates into CASSSFRDRNTEAFF.

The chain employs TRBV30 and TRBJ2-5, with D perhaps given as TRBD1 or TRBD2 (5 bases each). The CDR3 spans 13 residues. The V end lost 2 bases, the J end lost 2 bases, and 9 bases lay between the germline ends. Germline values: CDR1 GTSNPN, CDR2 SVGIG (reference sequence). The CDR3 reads CAWSRDAQETQYF. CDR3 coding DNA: TGTGCCTGGAGTAGGGACGCACAAGAGACCCAGTACTTC.